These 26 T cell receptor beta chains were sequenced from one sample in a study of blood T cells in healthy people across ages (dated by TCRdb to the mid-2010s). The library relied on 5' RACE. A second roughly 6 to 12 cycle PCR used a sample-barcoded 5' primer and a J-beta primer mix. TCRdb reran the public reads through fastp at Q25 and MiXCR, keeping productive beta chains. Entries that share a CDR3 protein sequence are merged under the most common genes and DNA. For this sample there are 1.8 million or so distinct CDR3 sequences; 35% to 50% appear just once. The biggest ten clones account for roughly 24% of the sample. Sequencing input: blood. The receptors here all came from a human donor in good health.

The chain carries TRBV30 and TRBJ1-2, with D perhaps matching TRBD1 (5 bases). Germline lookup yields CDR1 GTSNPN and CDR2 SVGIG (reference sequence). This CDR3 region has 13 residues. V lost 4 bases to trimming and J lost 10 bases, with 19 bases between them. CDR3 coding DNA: TGTGCCTGGACCTCGGGGGACGGATTATCCTACACCTTC. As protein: CAWTSGDGLSYTF.

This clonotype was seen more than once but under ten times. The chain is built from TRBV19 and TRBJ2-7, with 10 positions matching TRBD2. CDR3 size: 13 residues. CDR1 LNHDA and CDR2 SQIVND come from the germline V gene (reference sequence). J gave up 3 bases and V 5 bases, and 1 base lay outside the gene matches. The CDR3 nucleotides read TGTGCCAGTAGTCGACTAGCGGGCTACGAGCAGTACTTC. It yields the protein CASSRLAGYEQYF.

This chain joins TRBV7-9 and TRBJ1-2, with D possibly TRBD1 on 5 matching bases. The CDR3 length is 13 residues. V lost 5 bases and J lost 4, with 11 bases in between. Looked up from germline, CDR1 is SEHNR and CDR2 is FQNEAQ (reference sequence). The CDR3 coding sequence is TGTGCCAGCAGCGAAAACAGGCCCTATGGCTACACCTTC. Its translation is CASSENRPYGYTF.

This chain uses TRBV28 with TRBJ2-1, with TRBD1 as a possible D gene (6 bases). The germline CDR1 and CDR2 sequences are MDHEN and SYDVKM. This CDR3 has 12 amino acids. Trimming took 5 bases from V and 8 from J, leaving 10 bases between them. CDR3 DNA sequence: TGTGCCAGCAGTGAAGACAGGTATGAGCAGTTCTTC. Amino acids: CASSEDRYEQFF.

CDR3: CSVAGAGQGLREQFF. The DNA for the CDR3 is TGCAGCGTTGCAGGGGCGGGACAGGGTCTCAGAGAGCAGTTCTTC. The chain couples TRBV29-1 to TRBJ2-1, with 9 bases aligning to TRBD1. CDR1 is SQVTM, CDR2 ANQGSEA, per germline. J gave up 10 bases and V 4 bases, and 14 bases lay outside the gene matches. The CDR3 has 15 residues.

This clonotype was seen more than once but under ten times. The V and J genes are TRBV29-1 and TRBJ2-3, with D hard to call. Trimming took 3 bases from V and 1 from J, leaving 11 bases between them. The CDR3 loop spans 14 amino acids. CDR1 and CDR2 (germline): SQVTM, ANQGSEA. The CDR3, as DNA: TGCAGCGTTGACCGTCCAGGAGGCACAGATACGCAGTATTTT. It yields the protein CSVDRPGGTDTQYF.

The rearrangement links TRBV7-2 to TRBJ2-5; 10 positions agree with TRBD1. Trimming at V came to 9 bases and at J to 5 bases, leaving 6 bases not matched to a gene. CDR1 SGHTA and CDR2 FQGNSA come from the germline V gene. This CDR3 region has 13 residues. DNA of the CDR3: TGTGCCAGTGAGACAGGGGGCGGGGAGACCCAGTACTTC. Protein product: CASETGGGETQYF.

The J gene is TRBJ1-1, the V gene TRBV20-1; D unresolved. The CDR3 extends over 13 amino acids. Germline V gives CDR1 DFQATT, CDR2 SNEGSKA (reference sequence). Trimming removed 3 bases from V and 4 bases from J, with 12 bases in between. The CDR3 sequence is CSASNLGGTEAFF. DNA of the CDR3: TGCAGTGCTAGTAATCTCGGAGGCACTGAAGCTTTCTTT.

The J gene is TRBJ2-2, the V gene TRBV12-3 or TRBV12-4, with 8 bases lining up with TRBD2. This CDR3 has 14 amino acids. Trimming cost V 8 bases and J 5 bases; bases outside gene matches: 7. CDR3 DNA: TGTGCCAGCTGCGGGACTAGTATTACCGGGGAGCTGTTTTTT. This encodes CASCGTSITGELFF.

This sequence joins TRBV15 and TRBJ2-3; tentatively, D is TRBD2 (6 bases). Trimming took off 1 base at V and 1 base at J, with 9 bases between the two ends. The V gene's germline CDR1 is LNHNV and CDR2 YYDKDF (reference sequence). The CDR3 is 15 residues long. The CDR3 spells CATSRGTIGTDTQYF. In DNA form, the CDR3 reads TGTGCCACCAGCAGAGGGACTATCGGCACAGATACGCAGTATTTT.

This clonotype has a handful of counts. In nucleotides, the CDR3 is TGTGCCACCAGCAGAGATCTGGGAACCTACGAGCAGTACTTC. Translating it yields CATSRDLGTYEQYF. V is TRBV15 and J is TRBJ2-7; the D is unclear. The CDR3 length is 14 residues. Between the trimmed V and J ends, which lost 0 bases and 2 bases, there was a span of 8 bases. Looked up from germline, CDR1 is LNHNV and CDR2 is YYDKDF (reference sequence).

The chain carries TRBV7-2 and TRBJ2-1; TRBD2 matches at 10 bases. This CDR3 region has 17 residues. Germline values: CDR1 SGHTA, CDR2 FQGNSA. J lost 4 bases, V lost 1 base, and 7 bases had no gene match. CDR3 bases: TGTGCCAGCAGCTTAGGCCTCACTAGCGGGGTATACAATGAGCAGTTCTTC. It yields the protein CASSLGLTSGVYNEQFF. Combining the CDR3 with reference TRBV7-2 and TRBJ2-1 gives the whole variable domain GAGVSQSPSNKVTEKGKDVELRCDPISGHTALYWYRQSLGQGLEFLIYFQGNSAPDKSGLPSDRFSAERTGGSVSTLTIQRTQQEDSAVYLCASSLGLTSGVYNEQFFGPGTRLTVL.

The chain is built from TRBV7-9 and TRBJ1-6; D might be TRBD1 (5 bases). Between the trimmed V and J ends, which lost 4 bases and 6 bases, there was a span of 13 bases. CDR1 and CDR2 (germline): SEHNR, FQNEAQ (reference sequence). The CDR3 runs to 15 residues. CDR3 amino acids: CASSSGTRGNSPLHF. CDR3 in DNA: TGTGCCAGCAGCTCCGGGACGCGGGGTAATTCACCCCTCCACTTT.

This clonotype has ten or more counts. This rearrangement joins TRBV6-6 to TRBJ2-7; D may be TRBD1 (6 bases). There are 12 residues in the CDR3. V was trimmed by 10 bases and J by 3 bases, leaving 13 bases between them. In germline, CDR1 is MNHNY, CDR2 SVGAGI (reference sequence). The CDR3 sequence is CATGQRDYEQYF. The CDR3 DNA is TGTGCCACCGGACAGCGTGACTACGAGCAGTACTTC.

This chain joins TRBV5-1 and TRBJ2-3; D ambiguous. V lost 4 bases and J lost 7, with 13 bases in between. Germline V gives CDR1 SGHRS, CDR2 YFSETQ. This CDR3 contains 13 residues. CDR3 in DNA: TGCGCCAGCAGCCCCGGAGTCGGAAATACGCAGTATTTT. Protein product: CASSPGVGNTQYF.

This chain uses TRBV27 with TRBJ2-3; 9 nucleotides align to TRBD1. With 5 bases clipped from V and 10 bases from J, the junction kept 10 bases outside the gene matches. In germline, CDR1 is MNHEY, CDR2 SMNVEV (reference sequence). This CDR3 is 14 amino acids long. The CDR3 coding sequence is TGTGCCAGCAGTCAAGGGACAGGGTTCGGGGCGCAGTATTTT. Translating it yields CASSQGTGFGAQYF.

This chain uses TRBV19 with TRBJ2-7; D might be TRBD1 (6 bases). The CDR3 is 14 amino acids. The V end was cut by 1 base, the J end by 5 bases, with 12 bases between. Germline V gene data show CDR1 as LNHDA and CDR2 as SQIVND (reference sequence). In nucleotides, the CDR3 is TGTGCCAGTAGTATAGGGGCAGAGGGGGACGAGCAGTACTTC. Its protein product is CASSIGAEGDEQYF.

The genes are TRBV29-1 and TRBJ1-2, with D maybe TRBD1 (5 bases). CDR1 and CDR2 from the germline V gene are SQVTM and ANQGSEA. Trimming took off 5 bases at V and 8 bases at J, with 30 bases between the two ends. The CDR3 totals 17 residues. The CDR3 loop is CSVFIWGDGQQEGGYTF. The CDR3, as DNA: TGCAGCGTTTTTATTTGGGGGGACGGGCAACAAGAAGGAGGCTACACCTTC. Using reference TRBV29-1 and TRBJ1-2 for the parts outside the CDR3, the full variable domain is SAVISQKPSRDICQRGTSLTIQCQVDSQVTMMFWYRQQPGQSLTLIATANQGSEATYESGFVIDKFPISRPNLTFSTLTVSNMSPEDSSIYLCSVFIWGDGQQEGGYTFGSGTRLTVV.

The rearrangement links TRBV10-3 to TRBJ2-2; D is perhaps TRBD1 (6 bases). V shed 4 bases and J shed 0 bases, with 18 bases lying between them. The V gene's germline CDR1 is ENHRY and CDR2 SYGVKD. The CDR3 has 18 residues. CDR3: CAISAVLEGDTNTGELFF. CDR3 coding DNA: TGTGCCATCAGTGCGGTATTGGAAGGGGACACGAACACCGGGGAGCTGTTTTTT.

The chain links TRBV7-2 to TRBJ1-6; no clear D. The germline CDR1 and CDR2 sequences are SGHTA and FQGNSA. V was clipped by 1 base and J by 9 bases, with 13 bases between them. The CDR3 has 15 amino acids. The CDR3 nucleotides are TGTGCCAGCAGCTTAGAGCTGGGAGTTGGTTCACCCCTCCACTTT. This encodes CASSLELGVGSPLHF.

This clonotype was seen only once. DNA for the CDR3: TGCAGTGCTAGGCAAACGGAGACACCTCTGTCTTATGAGCAGTTCTTC. Encoded protein: CSARQTETPLSYEQFF. V usage is TRBV20-1 and J usage is TRBJ2-1; no definite D call. Germline CDR1 reads DFQATT; CDR2 reads SNEGSKA (reference sequence). V was clipped by 3 bases and J by 8 bases, with 23 bases between them. This CDR3 contains 16 residues.

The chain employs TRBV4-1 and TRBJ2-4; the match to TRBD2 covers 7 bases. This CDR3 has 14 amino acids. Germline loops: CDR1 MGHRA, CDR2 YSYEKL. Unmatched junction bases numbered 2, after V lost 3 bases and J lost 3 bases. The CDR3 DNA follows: TGCGCCAGCAGCCATGGGGGGGGCAAAAACATTCAGTACTTC. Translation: CASSHGGGKNIQYF.

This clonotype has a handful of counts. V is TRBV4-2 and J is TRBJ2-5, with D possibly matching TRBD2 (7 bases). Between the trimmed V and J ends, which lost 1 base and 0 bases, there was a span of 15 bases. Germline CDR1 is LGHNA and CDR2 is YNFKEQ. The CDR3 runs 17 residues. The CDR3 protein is CASSQVGAGANQETQYF. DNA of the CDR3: TGTGCCAGCAGCCAAGTTGGGGCGGGGGCAAACCAAGAGACCCAGTACTTC.

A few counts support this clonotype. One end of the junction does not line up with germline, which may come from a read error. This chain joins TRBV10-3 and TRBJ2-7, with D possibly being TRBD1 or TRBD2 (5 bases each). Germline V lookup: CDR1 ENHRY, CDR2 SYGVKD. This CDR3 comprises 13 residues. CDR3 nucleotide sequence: TGTGCCACCAGTCGGGACGGGGCCTACGAGCAGTACTTC. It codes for CATSRDGAYEQYF.

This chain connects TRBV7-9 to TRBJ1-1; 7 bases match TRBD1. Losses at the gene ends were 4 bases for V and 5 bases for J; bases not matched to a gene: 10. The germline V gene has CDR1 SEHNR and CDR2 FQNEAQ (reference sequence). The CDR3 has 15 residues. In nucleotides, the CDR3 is TGTGCCAGCAGCTCCTTCAAGGGGGCGCGGACTGAAGCTTTCTTT. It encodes CASSSFKGARTEAFF.

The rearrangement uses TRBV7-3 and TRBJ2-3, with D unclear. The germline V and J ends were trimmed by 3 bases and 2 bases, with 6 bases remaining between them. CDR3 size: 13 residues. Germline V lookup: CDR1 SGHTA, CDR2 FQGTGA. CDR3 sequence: CASSFYNTDTQYF. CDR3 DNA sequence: TGTGCCAGCAGCTTCTACAACACAGATACGCAGTATTTT.